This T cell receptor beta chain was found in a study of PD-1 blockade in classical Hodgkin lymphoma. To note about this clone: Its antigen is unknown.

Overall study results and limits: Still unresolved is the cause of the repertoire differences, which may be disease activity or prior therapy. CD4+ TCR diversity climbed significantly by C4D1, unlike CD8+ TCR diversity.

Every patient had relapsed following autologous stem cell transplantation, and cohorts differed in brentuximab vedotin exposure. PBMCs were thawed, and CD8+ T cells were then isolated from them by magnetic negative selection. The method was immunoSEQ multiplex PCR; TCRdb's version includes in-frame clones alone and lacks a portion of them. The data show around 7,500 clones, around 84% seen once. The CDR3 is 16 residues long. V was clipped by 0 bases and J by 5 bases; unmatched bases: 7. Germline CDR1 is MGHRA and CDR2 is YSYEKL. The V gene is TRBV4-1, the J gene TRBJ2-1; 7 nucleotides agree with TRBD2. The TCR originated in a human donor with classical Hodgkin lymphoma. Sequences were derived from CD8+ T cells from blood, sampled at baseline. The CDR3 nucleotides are TGCGCCAGCAGCCAAGAGAACGGGGGGACCAACAATGAGCAGTTCTTC. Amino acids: CASSQENGGTNNEQFF.